The 18 T cell receptor beta chains in this list originate from one sample, sequenced in a study of T cells in Graves' hyperthyroidism and ophthalmopathy. Amplified regions were TCR beta CDR3 sequences from RNA transcripts. Initially, a first-round RT-PCR of the TCR CDR3 employed the HTBI primer set. Each CDR3 protein gets one entry after TCRdb re-called the multiplex PCR reads with MiXCR. The data show more than 350,000 distinct CDR3 sequences, approximately 16% seen once. Sample: blood. The receptors derive from an older woman with Graves' ophthalmopathy.

At least ten counts were recorded for this clonotype. In nucleotides, the CDR3 is TGTGCCAGCAGTTCTGAGCGGGAAGGGTTCTATGAGCAGTTCTTC. It codes for CASSSEREGFYEQFF. The genes are TRBV28 and TRBJ2-1; the match to TRBD2 covers 7 bases. V shed 4 bases, J shed 8 bases, and the junction held 11 bases outside the gene matches. CDR1 is MDHEN and CDR2 is SYDVKM in the germline V gene. This CDR3 is built from 15 residues. The full variable domain, in which reference TRBV28 and TRBJ2-1 provide the parts outside the CDR3, is DVKVTQSSRYLVKRTGEKVFLECVQDMDHENMFWYRQDPGLGLRLIYFSYDVKMKEKGDIPEGYSVSREKKERFSLILESASTNQTSMYLCASSSEREGFYEQFFGPGTRLTVL.

This clonotype was seen a handful of times. The chain links TRBV29-1 to TRBJ1-2; no definite D call. V lost 1 base and J lost 4, with 10 bases in between. Germline V gene data show CDR1 as SQVTM and CDR2 as ANQGSEA. The CDR3 totals 13 residues. The CDR3 nucleotides are TGCAGCGTTGAAGTTGGGCGGGGCTATGGCTACACCTTC. Translating gives CSVEVGRGYGYTF. The full variable domain, in which reference TRBV29-1 and TRBJ1-2 provide the parts outside the CDR3, is SAVISQKPSRDICQRGTSLTIQCQVDSQVTMMFWYRQQPGQSLTLIATANQGSEATYESGFVIDKFPISRPNLTFSTLTVSNMSPEDSSIYLCSVEVGRGYGYTFGSGTRLTVV.

This chain uses TRBV12-3 or TRBV12-4 with TRBJ2-2; TRBD2 aligns across 10 bases. The CDR3 extends over 15 amino acids. V trimming: 5 bases; J trimming: 5 bases; junction bases outside the gene matches: 5. This CDR3 reads CASSEREGGTGELFF. The CDR3 region has the DNA TGTGCCAGCAGTGAGCGGGAGGGGGGGACCGGGGAGCTGTTTTTT.

This clonotype has only a few counts. The rearrangement joins TRBV5-4 to TRBJ2-7, with D unclear. This CDR3 has 13 amino acids. With 4 bases removed from V and 5 bases from J, the gap between germline ends came to 13 bases. The V gene's germline CDR1 is SGHNT and CDR2 YYREEE (reference sequence). For the CDR3, the DNA is TGTGCCAGCAGCCTGCGCCGTACAGACGAGCAGTACTTC. This sequence encodes CASSLRRTDEQYF.

This clonotype was seen repeatedly, ten times or more. The gene calls are TRBV7-9 and TRBJ2-5; 9 bases fit TRBD1. The CDR3 contains 15 residues. The V and J ends lost 4 bases and 5 bases, in that order; junction bases with no gene match: 8. Germline loops: CDR1 SEHNR, CDR2 FQNEAQ (reference sequence). Written as DNA, the CDR3 is TGTGCCAGCAGCTCTCAACCCGGGACAGGGGAGACCCAGTACTTC. Its translation is CASSSQPGTGETQYF.

This clonotype was detected ten times or more. V and J are TRBV11-3 and TRBJ2-1, with 10 bases lining up with TRBD2. V was pared by 2 bases and J by 9 bases, with 7 bases of the junction left unmatched. Germline lookup yields CDR1 SGHNT and CDR2 YENEEA. The CDR3 runs to 15 residues. This CDR3 reads CASSLTLAGVSEQFF. DNA of the CDR3: TGTGCCAGCAGCTTAACCCTAGCGGGAGTGAGTGAGCAGTTCTTC.

Many counts were recorded for this clonotype. The chain recombines TRBV11-2 with TRBJ1-3; 8 nucleotides line up with TRBD1. Germline V gene lookup returns CDR1 SGHAT and CDR2 FQNNGV. V shed 6 bases, J shed 4 bases, and the junction held 8 bases outside the gene matches. The CDR3 covers 15 residues. DNA of the CDR3: TGTGCCAGCAGTTCGACAGGGGCGTCCGGAAACACCATATATTTT. Its translation is CASSSTGASGNTIYF.

This clonotype was counted many times. This sequence joins TRBV5-1 and TRBJ2-5, with D possibly being TRBD1 (6 bases). The CDR3 is made up of 19 amino acids. Per the germline V gene, CDR1 is SGHRS and CDR2 is YFSETQ. The V gene lost 2 bases and the J gene lost 5 bases, with 28 bases spanning the gap. The CDR3 DNA reads as TGCGCCAGCAGCTTCCGTACCTCAGGGGACGGGCGAGGTGTGGAGACCCAGTACTTC. Amino acids: CASSFRTSGDGRGVETQYF.

Ten or more counts support this clonotype. The V gene is TRBV5-6, the J gene TRBJ2-7, with D perhaps being TRBD1 or TRBD2 (5 bases each). The germline V gene has CDR1 SGHDT and CDR2 YYEEEE. The V and J ends lost 1 base and 4 bases respectively, with 15 bases between them. This CDR3 spans 15 amino acids. CDR3 in DNA: TGTGCCAGCAGCTTGTACGGGGCAGTCCGATACGAGCAGTACTTC. It codes for CASSLYGAVRYEQYF.

This clonotype was picked up a small number of times. This sequence joins TRBV11-2 and TRBJ2-3, with 12 positions matching TRBD2. The CDR3 has 15 amino acids. CDR1 and CDR2 (germline): SGHAT, FQNNGV. V was pared by 5 bases and J by 7 bases, with 7 bases of the junction left unmatched. CDR3 bases: TGTGCCAGCAGCCGTCTAGCGGGAGGGGCCAATACGCAGTATTTT. This codes for CASSRLAGGANTQYF.

The rearrangement joins TRBV27 to TRBJ2-2; D is perhaps TRBD2 (6 bases). The CDR3 totals 14 residues. V lost 8 bases and J lost 2, with 12 bases in between. Germline V lookup: CDR1 MNHEY, CDR2 SMNVEV (reference sequence). The CDR3 DNA follows: TGTGCCAGCCAAGCGGGTATTAACACCGGGGAGCTGTTTTTT. Encoded protein: CASQAGINTGELFF.

This clonotype was recorded at least ten times. This sequence joins TRBV18 and TRBJ1-1; TRBD1 is a possible D gene (6 bases). The CDR3 contains 13 residues. Trimming cost V 4 bases and J 5 bases, with 11 bases left between them. Germline loops: CDR1 KGHSH, CDR2 LQKENI. The chain's CDR3 is CASSHGRGTEAFF. CDR3 sequence (DNA): TGTGCCAGCTCACACGGTAGGGGGACTGAAGCTTTCTTT.

The chain links TRBV28 to TRBJ1-2; TRBD1 aligns across 10 bases. Germline trimming cut 3 bases from V and 0 bases from J; bases unmatched to any gene: 7. The length of the CDR3 is 17 residues. Germline values: CDR1 MDHEN, CDR2 SYDVKM. CDR3 DNA: TGTGCCAGCAGTTTCCCGGGACAGGGGATATCTAACTATGGCTACACCTTC. Amino acid sequence: CASSFPGQGISNYGYTF.

The chain links TRBV7-2 to TRBJ1-5; 9 bases fit TRBD1. The junction had 7 bases not matched to a gene; V was cut back by 4 bases and J by 6 bases. CDR3 length: 15 residues. Germline CDR1 is SGHTA and CDR2 is FQGNSA. The CDR3 reads CASSSTGGWGQPQHF. CDR3 in DNA: TGTGCCAGCAGCTCTACAGGGGGCTGGGGTCAGCCCCAGCATTTT.

The chain couples TRBV12-3 or TRBV12-4 to TRBJ1-5; D remains ambiguous. This CDR3 has 13 amino acids. The V end was cut by 6 bases, the J end by 3 bases, with 9 bases between. CDR3 in amino acids: CASRQTPNQPQHF. CDR3 in DNA: TGTGCCAGCAGGCAGACCCCCAATCAGCCCCAGCATTTT.

The CDR3 region has the DNA TGCAGTGCTTCCGTCGGGACCCTCCAAGATGATGAGCAGTTCTTC. Its protein is CSASVGTLQDDEQFF. The chain employs TRBV20-1 and TRBJ2-1; D tentatively reads TRBD1 or TRBD2 (5 bases each). V was pared by 5 bases and J by 8 bases, with 22 bases between. The CDR3 has 15 residues. Germline V gives CDR1 DFQATT, CDR2 SNEGSKA (reference sequence).

This clonotype occurred a few times. The chain uses TRBV15 and TRBJ2-7; D is unresolved. V was pared by 8 bases and J by 3 bases, with 14 bases between. Looked up from germline, CDR1 is LNHNV and CDR2 is YYDKDF (reference sequence). The CDR3 is made up of 13 amino acids. The CDR3 reads CATRPGWGYEQYF. CDR3 DNA sequence: TGTGCCACCCGACCCGGATGGGGCTACGAGCAGTACTTC.

The chain couples TRBV2 to TRBJ2-5; D ambiguous. Trimming left V 8 bases short and J 1 base short, with 8 bases between. Germline loops: CDR1 SNHLY, CDR2 FYNNEI. The CDR3 has 12 residues. The CDR3 protein is CASSLLQETQYF. The CDR3, as DNA: TGTGCCAGCTCCTTACTCCAAGAGACCCAGTACTTC.